Included here is one T cell receptor (beta chain) sequence, with context. The sample comes from a study of follicular helper T cells after annual influenza vaccination. The time point: 2014-2015 season, pre-vaccination. Clones were read by immunoSEQ multiplex PCR, and TCRdb kept only the in-frame ones, dropping some. The repertoire holds about 14,000 clones, 70% to 90% seen once, with roughly 0.28% in the top ten. The CDR3 contains 15 residues. CDR1 is MNHEY and CDR2 is SMNVEV in the germline V gene (reference sequence). V gave up 5 bases and J gave up 5 bases; unmatched junction bases: 7. The gene calls are TRBV27 and TRBJ1-1; 11 bases are shared with TRBD1. The input for sequencing was CXCR5- memory CD4+ T cells sorted from blood, taken on the day of influenza vaccination. The TCR sequence derives from an adult who received the influenza vaccine. CDR3 nucleotide sequence: TGTGCCAGCAGTCCGGACAGGGGGCCGGGAACTGAAGCTTTCTTT. It codes for CASSPDRGPGTEAFF.